This T cell receptor (beta chain) was observed in a study of siplizumab effects on memory and regulatory T cells. Per sample, some 100,000 TCR templates were assayed. Only in-frame clones appear in the TCRdb table, and some are missing; sequencing was by immunoSEQ multiplex PCR. The profile shows some 100,000 clones, about 92% of them singletons. Worth noting for this clone: Its antigen is not known.

Study-wide points: In unstimulated cells, naive T cells appeared more diverse than memory T cells and seemed major alloresponse contributors. An assignable naive or memory phenotype was lacking in roughly 80-96% of proliferating CD4+ or CD8+ clones. Mappable CD4+ clones that were alloreactive averaged around 70% Treg-derived with siplizumab versus around 27% in controls.

The specimen sequenced was Tregs sorted from blood. The origin of this receptor is a human donor in good health.

In DNA, the CDR3 is TGTGCCAGCAGTTACAACAGTGACGAACGGGAGTACTTC. Translated, it gives CASSYNSDEREYF. The rearrangement joins TRBV6-6 to TRBJ2-7; the D is unclear. The CDR3 loop spans 13 amino acids. V was pared by 2 bases and J by 11 bases, with 16 bases between. The V gene's germline CDR1 is MNHNY and CDR2 SVGAGI (reference sequence).